This TCR beta chain derives from a study of graft-versus-host responses after intestinal transplantation. Study context: Each transplant was multivisceral, liver-intestinal, or isolated intestinal.

The CDR3 has 14 amino acids. The germline V gene has CDR1 SEHNR and CDR2 FQNEAQ (reference sequence). Trimming left V 5 bases short and J 2 bases short, with 12 bases between. Here immunoSEQ multiplex PCR was the method, and the copy in TCRdb shows in-frame clones only, minus some. The sample lists roughly 25,000 clones, about 93% occurring once. As to this clone: Its specificity is unknown. This same CDR3 is encoded by further DNA sequences in the sample.

Study results and limitations: Early after transplant, HvG declines were associated with peak levels of circulating GvH clones. Ileal or blood samples showed some GvH clones first, and such clones were also found in recipient marrow.

J is TRBJ1-2 and V is TRBV7-9; D uncertain. This clonotype was sampled from a human patient who received an intestinal transplant, so some T cells may come from the graft donor. The sequencing used PBMCs, collected more than 29 days after intestinal transplant. CDR3 region: CASSTPEENYGYTF. In nucleotides, the CDR3 is TGTGCCAGCAGCACCCCCGAGGAAAACTATGGCTACACCTTC.